Sequencing of this T cell receptor (beta chain) was carried out in a study of regulatory T cells in long-lasting Graves disease. Findings of the study overall: Sharing of public clonotypes was greater in persistent patients (about 3,000) than in new patients (more than 900).

Regarding time point: newly diagnosed GD, antithyroid drugs for less than 3 months. Scientists built the TCR library using RNA that was extracted from PBMCs. This clonotype has ten or more counts. Its target is not known. The V end lost 9 bases, the J end lost 0 bases, and 11 bases lay between the germline ends. Germline lookup yields CDR1 MDHEN and CDR2 SYDVKM. The CDR3 spans 14 residues. For TCR beta, libraries came from iRepertoire HTBI primers and Arm-PCR of CDR3 regions. TCRdb called the multiplex PCR reads again in MiXCR, with one record for every CDR3 protein. The repertoire holds fewer than 400,000 distinct CDR3 sequences, with 18% as singletons.

This chain uses TRBV28 with TRBJ2-2; D assignment may be TRBD1 or TRBD2 (5 bases each). The material sequenced was peripheral blood mononuclear cells (PBMCs), taken at new diagnosis, from a patient treated with antithyroid drugs. The TCR sequence derives from a female donor with Graves disease. The CDR3 bases are TGTGCCAGTATCAGGGACCCGAACACCGGGGAGCTGTTTTTT. This sequence encodes CASIRDPNTGELFF.